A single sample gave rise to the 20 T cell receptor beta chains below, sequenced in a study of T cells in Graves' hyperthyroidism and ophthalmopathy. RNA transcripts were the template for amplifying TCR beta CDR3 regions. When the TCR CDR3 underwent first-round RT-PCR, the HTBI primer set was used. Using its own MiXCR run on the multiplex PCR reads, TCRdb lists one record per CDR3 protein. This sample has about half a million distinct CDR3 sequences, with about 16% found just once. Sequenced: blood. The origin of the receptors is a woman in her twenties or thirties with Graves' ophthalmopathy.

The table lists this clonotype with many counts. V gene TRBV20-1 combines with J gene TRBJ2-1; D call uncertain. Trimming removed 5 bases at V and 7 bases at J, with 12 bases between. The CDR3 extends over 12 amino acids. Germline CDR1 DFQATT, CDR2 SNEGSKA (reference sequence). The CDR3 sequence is CSAQMGKNEQFF. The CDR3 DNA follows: TGCAGTGCTCAGATGGGTAAGAATGAGCAGTTCTTC.

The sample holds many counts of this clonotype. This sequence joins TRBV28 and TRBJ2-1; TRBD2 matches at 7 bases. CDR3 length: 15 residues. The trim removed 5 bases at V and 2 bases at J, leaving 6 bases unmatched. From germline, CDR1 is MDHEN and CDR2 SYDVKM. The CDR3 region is CASSQAGNTYNEQFF. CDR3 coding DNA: TGTGCCAGCAGTCAAGCGGGAAACACCTACAATGAGCAGTTCTTC.

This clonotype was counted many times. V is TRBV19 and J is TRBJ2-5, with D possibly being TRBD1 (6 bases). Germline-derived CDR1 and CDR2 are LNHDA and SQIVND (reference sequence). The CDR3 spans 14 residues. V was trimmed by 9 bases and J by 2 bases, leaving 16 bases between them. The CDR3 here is CASRPGQPQETQYF. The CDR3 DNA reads TGTGCCAGCAGACCCGGACAGCCTCAAGAGACCCAGTACTTC.

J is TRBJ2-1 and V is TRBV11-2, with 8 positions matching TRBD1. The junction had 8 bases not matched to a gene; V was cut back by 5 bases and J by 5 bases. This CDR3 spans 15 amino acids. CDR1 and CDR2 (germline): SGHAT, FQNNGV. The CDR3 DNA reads TGTGCCAGCAGCAACCGCCGGGACAGGCACAATGAGCAGTTCTTC. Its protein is CASSNRRDRHNEQFF.

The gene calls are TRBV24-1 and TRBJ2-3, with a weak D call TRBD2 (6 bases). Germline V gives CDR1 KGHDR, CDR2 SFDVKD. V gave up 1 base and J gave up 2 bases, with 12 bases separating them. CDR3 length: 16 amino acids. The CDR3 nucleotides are TGTGCCACCAGTGATTTAATGCGGGATCCCACAGATACGCAGTATTTT. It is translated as CATSDLMRDPTDTQYF.

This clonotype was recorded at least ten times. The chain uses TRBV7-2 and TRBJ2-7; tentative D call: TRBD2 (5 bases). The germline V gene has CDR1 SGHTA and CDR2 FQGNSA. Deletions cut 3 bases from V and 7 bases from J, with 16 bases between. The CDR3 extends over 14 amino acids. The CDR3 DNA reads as TGTGCCAGCAGCTTCTCCCATCGGGGTCAGGAGCAGTACTTC. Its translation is CASSFSHRGQEQYF.

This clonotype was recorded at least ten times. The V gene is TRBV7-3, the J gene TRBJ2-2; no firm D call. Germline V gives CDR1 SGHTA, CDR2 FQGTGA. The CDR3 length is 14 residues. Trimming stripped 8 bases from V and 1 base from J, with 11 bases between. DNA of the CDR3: TGTGCCAGCTCCTTCGGGCGGAACACCGGGGAGCTGTTTTTT. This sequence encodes CASSFGRNTGELFF.

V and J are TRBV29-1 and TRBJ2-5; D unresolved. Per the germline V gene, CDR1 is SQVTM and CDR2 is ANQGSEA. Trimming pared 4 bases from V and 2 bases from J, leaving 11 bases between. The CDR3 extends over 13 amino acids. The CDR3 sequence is CSVARQEQETQYF. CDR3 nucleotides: TGCAGCGTTGCAAGGCAGGAACAAGAGACCCAGTACTTC.

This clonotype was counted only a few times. The CDR3 DNA sequence: TGTGCCAGCAGTTTCGCGGGACAACAGGCTGAAAAACTGTTTTTT. Protein product: CASSFAGQQAEKLFF. J is TRBJ1-4 and V is TRBV12-3 or TRBV12-4; a weak D match, TRBD1 (6 bases). The germline V and J ends were trimmed by 3 bases and 7 bases, with 15 bases remaining between them. The CDR3 has 15 amino acids.

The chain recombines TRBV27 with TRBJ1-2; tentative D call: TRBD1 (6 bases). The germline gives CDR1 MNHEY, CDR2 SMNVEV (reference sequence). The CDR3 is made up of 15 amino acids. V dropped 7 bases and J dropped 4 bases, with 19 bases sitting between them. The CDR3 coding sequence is TGTGCCAGCACCACATGGTCGGGGGGCGGCTATGGCTACACCTTC. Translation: CASTTWSGGGYGYTF.

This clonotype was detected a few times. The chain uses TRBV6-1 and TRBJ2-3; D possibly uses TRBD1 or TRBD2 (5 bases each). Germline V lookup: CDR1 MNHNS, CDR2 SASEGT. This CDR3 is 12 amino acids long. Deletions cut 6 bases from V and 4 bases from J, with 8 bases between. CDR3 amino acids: CASRGESDTQYF. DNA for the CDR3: TGTGCCAGCAGGGGGGAGTCAGATACGCAGTATTTT.

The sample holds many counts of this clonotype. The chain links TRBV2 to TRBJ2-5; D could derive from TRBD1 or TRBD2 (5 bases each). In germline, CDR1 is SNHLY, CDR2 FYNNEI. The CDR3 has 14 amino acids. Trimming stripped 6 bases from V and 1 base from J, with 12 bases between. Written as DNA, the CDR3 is TGTGCCAGCAGGGGGGTATTGCCCCAAGAGACCCAGTACTTC. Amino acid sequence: CASRGVLPQETQYF.

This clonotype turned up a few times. The CDR3 is CASRKTASSNQPQHF. CDR3 nucleotides: TGTGCCAGCAGAAAGACAGCGTCTAGCAATCAGCCCCAGCATTTT. V is TRBV6-1 and J is TRBJ1-5, with D possibly matching TRBD1 (5 bases). The CDR3 runs to 15 residues. V lost 6 bases and J lost 0, with 12 bases in between. Germline CDR1 reads MNHNS; CDR2 reads SASEGT.

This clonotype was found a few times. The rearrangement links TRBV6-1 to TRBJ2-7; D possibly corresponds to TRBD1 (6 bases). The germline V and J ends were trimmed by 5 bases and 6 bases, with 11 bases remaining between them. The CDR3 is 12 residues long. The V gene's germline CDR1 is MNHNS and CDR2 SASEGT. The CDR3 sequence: CASSQTGGEQYF. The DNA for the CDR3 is TGTGCCAGCAGTCAGACAGGCGGCGAGCAGTACTTC.

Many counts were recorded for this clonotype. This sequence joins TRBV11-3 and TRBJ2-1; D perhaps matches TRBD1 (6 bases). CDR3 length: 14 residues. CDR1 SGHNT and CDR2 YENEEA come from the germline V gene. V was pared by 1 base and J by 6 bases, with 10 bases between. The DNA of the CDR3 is TGTGCCAGCAGCTTAGGGGGGCCCTCCAATGAGCAGTTCTTC. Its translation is CASSLGGPSNEQFF.

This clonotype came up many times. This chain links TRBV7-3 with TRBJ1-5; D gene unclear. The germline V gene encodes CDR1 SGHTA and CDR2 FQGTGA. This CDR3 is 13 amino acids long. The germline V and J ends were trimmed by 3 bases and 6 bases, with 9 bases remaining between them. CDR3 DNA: TGTGCCAGCAGCTTCGAGGTTGGTCAGCCCCAGCATTTT. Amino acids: CASSFEVGQPQHF.

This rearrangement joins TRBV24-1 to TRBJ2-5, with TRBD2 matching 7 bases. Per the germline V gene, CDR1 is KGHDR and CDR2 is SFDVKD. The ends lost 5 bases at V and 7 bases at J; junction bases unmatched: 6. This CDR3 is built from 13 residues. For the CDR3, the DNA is TGTGCCACCAGTGTGGGCGGGAGTCGGACCCAGTACTTC. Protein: CATSVGGSRTQYF.

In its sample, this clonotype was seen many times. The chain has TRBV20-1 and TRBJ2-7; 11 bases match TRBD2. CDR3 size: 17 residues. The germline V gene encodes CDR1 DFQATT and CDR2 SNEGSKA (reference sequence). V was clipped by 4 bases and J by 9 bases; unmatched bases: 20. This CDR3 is CSATRPSEGTSGSVQYF. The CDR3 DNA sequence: TGCAGTGCTACAAGACCATCTGAAGGGACTAGCGGTTCGGTGCAGTACTTC.

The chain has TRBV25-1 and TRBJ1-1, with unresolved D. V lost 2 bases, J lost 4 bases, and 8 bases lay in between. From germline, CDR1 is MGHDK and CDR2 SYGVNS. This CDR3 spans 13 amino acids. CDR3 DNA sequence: TGTGCCAGCAGTGAAACTCTGGGCACTGAAGCTTTCTTT. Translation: CASSETLGTEAFF. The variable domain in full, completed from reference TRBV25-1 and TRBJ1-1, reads EADIYQTPRYLVIGTGKKITLECSQTMGHDKMYWYQQDPGMELHLIHYSYGVNSTEKGDLSSESTVSRIRTEHFPLTLESARPSHTSQYLCASSETLGTEAFFGQGTRLTVV.

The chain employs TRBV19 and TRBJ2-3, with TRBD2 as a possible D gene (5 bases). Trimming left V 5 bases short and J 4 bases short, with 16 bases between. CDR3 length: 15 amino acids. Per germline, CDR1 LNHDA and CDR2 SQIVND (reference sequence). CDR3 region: CASSLVAIPSDTQYF. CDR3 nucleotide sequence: TGTGCCAGTAGTCTGGTAGCGATACCGTCAGATACGCAGTATTTT.